The entry that follows covers one T cell receptor (beta chain) sequence. Its matching antigen is unknown. Germline CDR1 is SGHAT and CDR2 is FQDESV (reference sequence). V was pared by 1 base and J by 2 bases, with 8 bases between. This CDR3 comprises 15 residues. The donors were members of the validation cohort comprising over a hundred subjects, separate from the roughly 670-subject first cohort. The sample originates from a study of cytomegalovirus exposure and HLA in healthy donors. Turning to the study itself: A later analysis reported the 90 to 150 validation repertoires used the same platform as the 666 first-cohort repertoires. Study outcomes and limitations: For most TCR sequences rarity was the rule, although some public TCRs occurred in many donors.

Profiled with immunoSEQ multiplex PCR; TCRdb holds only in-frame clones, not every one. The data contain about 190,000 clones, roughly 84% of them singletons. Sequencing used PBMCs. The source is a man aged 18 to 30 in good health and CMV-seropositive. V is TRBV11-1 and J is TRBJ2-2, with D possibly being TRBD1 (6 bases). CDR3 DNA: TGTGCCAGCAGCTTAGAAGGGGGTAACACCGGGGAGCTGTTTTTT. Translation: CASSLEGGNTGELFF.